This T cell receptor (beta chain) appears in the sequencing data of a study of T-cell reconstitution after alpha-beta-depleted transplantation in children. Unique molecular identifiers featured in how the TCRbeta library was prepared. Each CDR3 protein is one row after TCRdb ran MiXCR on the PCR reads. Here the sample spans around 600,000 distinct CDR3 sequences, approximately 16% being singletons. Trimming removed 0 bases at V and 10 bases at J, with 7 bases between. Per germline, CDR1 MGHRA and CDR2 YSYEKL. The CDR3 consists of 12 residues. The sequenced sample was PBMCs from the stem cell graft donor, obtained from the stem cell graft. This chain connects TRBV4-1 to TRBJ2-1, with unresolved D. The sequence was obtained from a human donor who donated a stem cell graft to a child with acute myeloid leukemia. The CDR3: CASSQEHSEQFF. For the CDR3, the DNA is TGCGCCAGCAGCCAAGAGCACTCCGAGCAGTTCTTC.